This T cell receptor (beta chain) was recorded in a study of technical replicates of blood from a handful of donors. Clones were read by immunoSEQ multiplex PCR, and TCRdb kept only the in-frame ones, dropping some. Altogether 100,000 or so clones are present, roughly 95% being singletons, with the ten largest covering approximately 0.21%. The CDR3 length is 12 residues. V lost 6 bases, J lost 4 bases, and 10 bases lay in between. Germline CDR1 reads MGHRA; CDR2 reads YSYEKL. The chain recombines TRBV4-1 with TRBJ2-7, with D perhaps matching TRBD2 (6 bases). This receptor was taken from a human donor in good health. Sequencing used T cells isolated from PBMCs. The CDR3 DNA sequence: TGCGCCAGCAGTCGACTAGGGTACGAGCAGTACTTC. This gives the protein CASSRLGYEQYF.